This is a list of T cell receptor beta chains from one sample in a study of T cell responses to AZD1222 COVID-19 vaccine. Data came from immunoSEQ multiplex PCR; TCRdb stores just in-frame clones and leaves some out. The data show tens of thousands of clones, 84% seen once. Source: peripheral blood, taken on day 0 of AZD1222 vaccination. The receptors were sampled from an adult in good health. The CDR3 runs from the conserved cysteine through the conserved F or W. The D gene is left open where the match is weak. The listing skips clone size in some rows; elsewhere it reads once, few, many or a size class.

D gene | J gene | V gene | clone size | CDR3 protein | CDR3 DNA
TRBD1 | TRBJ1-1 | TRBV9 | once | CASSAWRGLGNTEAFF | TGTGCCAGCAGCGCGTGGAGGGGGCTGGGGAACACTGAAGCTTTCTTT
TRBD1 | TRBJ1-2 | TRBV5-6 | once | CASSLWGQGYYGYTF | TGTGCCAGCAGCTTGTGGGGACAGGGGTACTATGGCTACACCTTC
- | TRBJ1-2 | TRBV11-2 | - | CASSSTGGQNGYTF | TGTGCCAGCAGCTCCACGGGGGGGCAGAATGGCTACACCTTC
TRBD1 | TRBJ1-3 | TRBV11-2 | - | CASSTGGQGSGNTIYF | TGTGCCAGCAGCACCGGAGGACAGGGATCCGGAAACACCATATATTTT
- | TRBJ2-4 | TRBV5-6 | - | CASSLLTSLQYF | TGTGCCAGCAGCTTACTAACGAGTCTTCAGTACTTC
- | TRBJ2-7 | TRBV6-5 | - | CASRPDPKNEQYF | TGTGCCAGCAGGCCTGATCCCAAGAACGAGCAGTACTTC
TRBD2 | TRBJ2-5 | TRBV30 | - | CAWSVAGETQYF | TGTGCCTGGAGTGTAGCGGGGGAGACCCAGTACTTC
- | TRBJ2-1 | TRBV1 | - | CTSSQEEAGGRYNEQFF | TGCACCAGCAGCCAAGAGGAAGCGGGGGGGCGTTACAATGAGCAGTTCTTC
- | TRBJ1-2 | TRBV10-1 | - | CASSEDSNYGYTF | TGCGCCAGCAGTGAGGACAGTAACTATGGCTACACCTTC
- | TRBJ2-1 | TRBV19 | - | CASRGIGPNEQFF | TGTGCCAGTAGGGGGATAGGGCCCAATGAGCAGTTCTTC
- | TRBJ2-5 | TRBV28 | - | CASSSNGGAGETQYF | TGTGCCAGCAGTTCAAATGGGGGGGCCGGTGAGACCCAGTACTTC
- | TRBJ2-3 | TRBV7-3 | few | CASSLKGTDTQYF | TGTGCCAGCAGCTTAAAGGGCACAGATACGCAGTATTTT
- | TRBJ1-3 | TRBV6-5 | once | CASSYSVGGSGNTIYF | TGTGCCAGCAGTTACTCGGTGGGAGGGAGCGGAAACACCATATATTTT
- | TRBJ2-1 | TRBV4-2 | - | CASSREGYPYNEQFF | TGTGCCAGCAGCCGAGAGGGTTATCCCTACAATGAGCAGTTCTTC
- | TRBJ1-5 | TRBV6-6 | - | CASSYPATANQPQHF | TGTGCCAGCAGTTACCCGGCCACAGCTAATCAGCCCCAGCATTTT
- | TRBJ1-2 | TRBV6-5 | - | CASRQGNGYTF | TGTGCCAGCAGGCAGGGAAATGGCTACACCTTC
- | TRBJ1-2 | TRBV27 | - | CASSPYPPSNYGYTF | TGTGCCAGCAGCCCTTACCCTCCATCTAACTATGGCTACACCTTC
- | TRBJ1-2 | TRBV28 | - | CASSPPRAIRGYTF | TGTGCCAGCAGTCCCCCCAGGGCCATCCGGGGCTACACCTTC
TRBD2 | TRBJ2-1 | TRBV6-4 | - | CASSPGGSYNEQFF | TGTGCCAGCAGTCCCGGGGGGTCTTACAATGAGCAGTTCTTC
- | TRBJ1-1 | TRBV2 | - | CASNRVDTEAFF | TGTGCCAGCAACAGGGTCGACACTGAAGCTTTCTTT